The entry that follows covers one T cell receptor beta chain sequence. Its antigen is undetermined. The V end was cut by 6 bases, the J end by 7 bases, with 13 bases between. This CDR3 contains 12 residues. In germline, CDR1 is ENHRY, CDR2 SYGVKD. This specimen comes from a study of regulatory T cells in long-lasting Graves disease. Specified time point: persistent/refractory GD, antithyroid drugs over 5 years with positive TRAb. There was RNA extracted from PBMCs, and the TCR library was made from it. Through Arm-PCR of CDR3 regions and iRepertoire HTBI primers, TCR beta libraries were built. TCRdb independently ran MiXCR on the multiplex PCR reads; one entry per CDR3 protein. This table holds 420,000 or so distinct CDR3 sequences, 23% found once. General observations from the study: Thyroid tissue went unstudied; only peripheral blood was examined.

The gene calls are TRBV10-3 and TRBJ2-7; D gene uncertain. The input for sequencing was peripheral blood mononuclear cells (PBMCs), taken when the disease was refractory, from a patient treated with antithyroid drugs. This TCR was sampled from a female donor with Graves disease. DNA for the CDR3: TGTGCCATCAGGGGAATAGAAGGGGAGCAGTACTTC. This translates into CAIRGIEGEQYF.